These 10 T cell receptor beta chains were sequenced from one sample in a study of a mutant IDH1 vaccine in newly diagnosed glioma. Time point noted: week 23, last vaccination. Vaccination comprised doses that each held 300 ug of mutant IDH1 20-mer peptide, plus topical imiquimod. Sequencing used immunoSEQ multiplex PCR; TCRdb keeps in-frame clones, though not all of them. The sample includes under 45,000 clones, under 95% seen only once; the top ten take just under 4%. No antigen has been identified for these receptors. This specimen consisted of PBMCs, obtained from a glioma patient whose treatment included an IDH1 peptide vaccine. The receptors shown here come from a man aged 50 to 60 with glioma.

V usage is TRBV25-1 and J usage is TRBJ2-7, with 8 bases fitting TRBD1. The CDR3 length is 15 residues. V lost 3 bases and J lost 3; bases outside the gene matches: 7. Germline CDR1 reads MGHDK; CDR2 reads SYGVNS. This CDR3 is CASSEGNRGVYEQYF. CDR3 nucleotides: TGTGCCAGCAGTGAGGGGAACAGGGGGGTCTACGAGCAGTACTTC.

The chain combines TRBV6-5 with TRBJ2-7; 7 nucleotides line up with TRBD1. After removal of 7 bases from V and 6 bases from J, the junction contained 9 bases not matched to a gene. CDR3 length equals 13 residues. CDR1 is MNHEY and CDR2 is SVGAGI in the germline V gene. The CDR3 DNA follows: TGTGCCAGCAAAATCGACAGGGTTAGCGAGCAGTACTTC. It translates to CASKIDRVSEQYF.

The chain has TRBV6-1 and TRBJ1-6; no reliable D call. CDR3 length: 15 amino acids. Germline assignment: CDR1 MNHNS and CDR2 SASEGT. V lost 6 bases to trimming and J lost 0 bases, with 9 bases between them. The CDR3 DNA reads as TGTGCCAGCAGAATGGCTAGCTCCTATAATTCACCCCTCCACTTT. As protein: CASRMASSYNSPLHF.

CDR3 bases: TGCGCCAGCAGCCAAGCTAGTACAGGGTATTACCAGTATTTT. Its protein product is CASSQASTGYYQYF. The chain joins TRBV4-1 to TRBJ2-3; tentatively, D is TRBD1 (6 bases). Trimming removed 1 base at V and 12 bases at J, with 17 bases between. The CDR3 is 14 residues long. Germline V gene lookup returns CDR1 MGHRA and CDR2 YSYEKL.

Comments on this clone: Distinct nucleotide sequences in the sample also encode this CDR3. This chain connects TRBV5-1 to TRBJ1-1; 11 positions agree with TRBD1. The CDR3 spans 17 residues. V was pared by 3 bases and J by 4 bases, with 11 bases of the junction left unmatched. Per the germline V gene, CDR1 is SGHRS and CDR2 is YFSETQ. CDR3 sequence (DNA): TGCGCCAGCAGCTCCCAAGGACAGGGGGCAGTCTTCACTGAAGCTTTCTTT. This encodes CASSSQGQGAVFTEAFF. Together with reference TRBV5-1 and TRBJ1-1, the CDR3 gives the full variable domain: KAGVTQTPRYLIKTRGQQVTLSCSPISGHRSVSWYQQTPGQGLQFLFEYFSETQRNKGNFPGRFSGRQFSNSRSEMNVSTLELGDSALYLCASSSQGQGAVFTEAFFGQGTRLTVV.

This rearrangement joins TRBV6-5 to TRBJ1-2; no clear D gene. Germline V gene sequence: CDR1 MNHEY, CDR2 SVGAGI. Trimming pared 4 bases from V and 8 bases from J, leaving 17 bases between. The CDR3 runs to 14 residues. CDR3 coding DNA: TGTGCCAGCAGTTGCCCCGAAGGGCGTGGCGGCTACACCTTC. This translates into CASSCPEGRGGYTF.

The CDR3 sequence is CAMGGNTEAFF. The CDR3 nucleotides are TGTGCCATGGGTGGGAACACTGAAGCTTTCTTT. V gene TRBV21-1 combines with J gene TRBJ1-1. TRBV21-1 is annotated as a pseudogene. This CDR3 contains 11 residues.

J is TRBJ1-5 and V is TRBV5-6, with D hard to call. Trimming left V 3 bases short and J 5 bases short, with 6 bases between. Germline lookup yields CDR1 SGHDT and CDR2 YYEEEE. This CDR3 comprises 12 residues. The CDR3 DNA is TGTGCCAGCAGCTCACCAGATCAGCCCCAGCATTTT. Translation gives CASSSPDQPQHF.

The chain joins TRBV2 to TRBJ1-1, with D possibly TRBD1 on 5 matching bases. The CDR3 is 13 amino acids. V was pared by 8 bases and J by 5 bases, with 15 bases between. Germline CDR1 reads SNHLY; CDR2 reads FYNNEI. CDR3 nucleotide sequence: TGTGCCAGCCGACAGAGGGGTGAGACTGAAGCTTTCTTT. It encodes CASRQRGETEAFF.

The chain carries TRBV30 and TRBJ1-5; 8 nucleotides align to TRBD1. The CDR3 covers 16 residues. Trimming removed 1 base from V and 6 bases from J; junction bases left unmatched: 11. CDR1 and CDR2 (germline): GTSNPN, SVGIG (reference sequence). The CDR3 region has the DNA TGTGCCTGGAGTGCTCCCGGGACAGGTGTAGGTCAGCCCCAGCATTTT. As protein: CAWSAPGTGVGQPQHF.